This T cell receptor (beta chain) emerged from a study of PD-1 blockade in classical Hodgkin lymphoma. Study conclusions and caveats: Factors driving the repertoire differences, possibly disease activity or prior therapy, remain undefined.

The time point here: newly diagnosed, previously untreated cHL patient sample. What served as comparison were PBMCs in newly diagnosed, untreated classical Hodgkin lymphoma. Remarks on this clone: The antigen remains unidentified.

The protocol was immunoSEQ multiplex PCR, while the TCRdb copy is restricted to in-frame clones and leaves out a portion. Among 70,000 or so clones listed, over 85% were seen once. The TCR was taken from a human donor with classical Hodgkin lymphoma. The sample comprised peripheral blood mononuclear cells (PBMCs).

The CDR3 sequence is CASTLLAGGFYEQYF. CDR3 coding DNA: TGTGCCAGCACTCTATTAGCGGGAGGTTTCTACGAGCAGTACTTC. The gene calls are TRBV28 and TRBJ2-7, with 10 bases aligning to TRBD2. V was clipped by 7 bases and J by 3 bases; unmatched bases: 9. The CDR3 totals 15 residues. The germline CDR1 and CDR2 sequences are MDHEN and SYDVKM. Combining the CDR3 with reference TRBV28 and TRBJ2-7 gives the whole variable domain DVKVTQSSRYLVKRTGEKVFLECVQDMDHENMFWYRQDPGLGLRLIYFSYDVKMKEKGDIPEGYSVSREKKERFSLILESASTNQTSMYLCASTLLAGGFYEQYFGPGTRLTVT.